The TCR beta chain under discussion was sequenced for a study of Tregs in tolerant kidney transplant recipients. Study observations and caveats: The most relevant donor-specific Treg TCRbeta repertoire apparently came from expansion with activated donor B cells. Tolerant patients' donor-specific Tregs expanded beyond overall Tregs, suggesting antigen-driven growth.

Sequencing used immunoSEQ multiplex PCR; TCRdb keeps in-frame clones, though not all of them. This repertoire shows about 100,000 clones, more than 85% found once; its top ten account for 0.46%. CD4+CD25+CD127- Tregs, CD4+CD25- non-Tregs, CD4 and CD8 cells were sorted. As for this clone: Its antigen is undetermined.

CDR1 and CDR2 from the germline V gene are MNHNS and SASEGT. V lost 7 bases and J lost 10, with 14 bases in between. CDR3 size: 13 residues. The TCR comes from a human donor who received a combined kidney and bone marrow transplant. The sequenced sample was CD4+ T cells from blood, obtained before the transplant. The rearrangement links TRBV6-1 to TRBJ1-6; D unresolved. CDR3 nucleotide sequence: TGTGCCAGCACCTCGAGGGAGGGCTCACCCCTCCACTTT. Its protein is CASTSREGSPLHF.